This T cell receptor (beta chain) comes out of a study of T cells after yellow fever vaccination. Study-wide context: It was SMART-Seq v4 Ultra Low Input that prepared the fractions with low cell numbers.

Study-wide results and caveats: Reappearance after the booster was seen for most primary-vaccination clones, at 95% to 96% CD4 and around 90% CD8. The bulk population could contribute abundant contaminating clonotypes to FACS-sorted repertoires.

With 0 bases clipped from V and 4 bases from J, the junction kept 8 bases outside the gene matches. The germline gives CDR1 SQVTM, CDR2 ANQGSEA. This CDR3 is 15 amino acids long. TCRdb used MiXCR to reprocess the 5' RACE reads, holding one entry per CDR3 protein. The sample has under 500,000 distinct CDR3 sequences, approximately 19% seen once. About this clonotype itself: Its target is not known.

Specimen: PBMCs, collected before the yellow fever booster vaccination. V gene TRBV29-1 combines with J gene TRBJ1-2; TRBD1 matches at 7 bases. The sequence was collected from a man younger than 35 who received the YFV17D yellow fever vaccine. CDR3 bases: TGCAGCGTTGAAGAGGGAAGAGGGGGCCCCTATGGCTACACCTTC. It codes for CSVEEGRGGPYGYTF.